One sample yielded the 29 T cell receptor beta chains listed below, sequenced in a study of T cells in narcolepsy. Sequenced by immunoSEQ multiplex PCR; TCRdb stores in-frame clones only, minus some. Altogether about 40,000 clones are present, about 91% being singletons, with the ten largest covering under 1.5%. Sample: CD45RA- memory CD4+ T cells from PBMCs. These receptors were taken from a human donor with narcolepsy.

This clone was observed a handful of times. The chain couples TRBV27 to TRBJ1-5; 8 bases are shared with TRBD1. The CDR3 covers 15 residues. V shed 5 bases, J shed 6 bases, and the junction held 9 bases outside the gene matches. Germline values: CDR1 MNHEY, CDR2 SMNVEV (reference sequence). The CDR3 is CASSPRTGSSQPQHF. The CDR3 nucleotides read TGTGCCAGCAGTCCGCGGACAGGGTCAAGTCAGCCCCAGCATTTT.

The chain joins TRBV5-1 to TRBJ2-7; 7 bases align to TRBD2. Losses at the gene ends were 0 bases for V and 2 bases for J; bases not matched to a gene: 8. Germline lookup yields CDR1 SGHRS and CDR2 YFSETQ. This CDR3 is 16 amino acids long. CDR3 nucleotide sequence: TGCGCCAGCAGCTTGGTGCCGGGAGGCCCAACCTACGAGCAGTACTTC. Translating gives CASSLVPGGPTYEQYF.

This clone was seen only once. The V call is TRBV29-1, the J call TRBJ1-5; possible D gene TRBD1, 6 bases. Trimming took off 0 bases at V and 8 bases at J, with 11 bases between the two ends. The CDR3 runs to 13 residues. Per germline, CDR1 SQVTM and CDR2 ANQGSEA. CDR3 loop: CSVEEGRGEPQHF. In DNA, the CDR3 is TGCAGCGTTGAAGAAGGGAGGGGGGAGCCCCAGCATTTT.

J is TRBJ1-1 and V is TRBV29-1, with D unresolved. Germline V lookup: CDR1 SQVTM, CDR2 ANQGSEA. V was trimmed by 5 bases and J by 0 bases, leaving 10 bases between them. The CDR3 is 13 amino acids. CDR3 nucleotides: TGCAGCGTTTACGGTGGTGTGAACACTGAAGCTTTCTTT. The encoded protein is CSVYGGVNTEAFF.

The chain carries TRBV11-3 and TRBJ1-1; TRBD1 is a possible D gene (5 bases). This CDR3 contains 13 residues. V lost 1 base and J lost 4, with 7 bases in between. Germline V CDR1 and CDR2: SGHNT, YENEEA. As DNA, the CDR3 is TGTGCCAGCAGCTTAGGCCAGGGCACTGAAGCTTTCTTT. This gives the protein CASSLGQGTEAFF. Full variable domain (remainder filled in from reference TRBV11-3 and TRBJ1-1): EAGVVQSPRYKIIEKKQPVAFWCNPISGHNTLYWYLQNLGQGPELLIRYENEEAVDDSQLPKDRFSAERLKGVDSTLKIQPAELGDSAVYLCASSLGQGTEAFFGQGTRLTVV.

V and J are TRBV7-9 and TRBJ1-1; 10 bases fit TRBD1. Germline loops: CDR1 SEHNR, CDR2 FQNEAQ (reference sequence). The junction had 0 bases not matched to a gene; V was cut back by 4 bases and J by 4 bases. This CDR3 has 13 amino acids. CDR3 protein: CASSWDRGTEAFF. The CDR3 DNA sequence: TGTGCCAGCAGCTGGGACAGGGGCACTGAAGCTTTCTTT.

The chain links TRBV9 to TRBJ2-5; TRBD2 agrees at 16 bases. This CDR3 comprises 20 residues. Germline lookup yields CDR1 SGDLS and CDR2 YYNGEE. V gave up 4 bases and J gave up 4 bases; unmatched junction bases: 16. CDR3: CASSTAGTSGGAGIPETQYF. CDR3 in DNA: TGTGCCAGCAGCACAGCCGGGACTAGCGGGGGGGCCGGCATTCCAGAGACCCAGTACTTC.

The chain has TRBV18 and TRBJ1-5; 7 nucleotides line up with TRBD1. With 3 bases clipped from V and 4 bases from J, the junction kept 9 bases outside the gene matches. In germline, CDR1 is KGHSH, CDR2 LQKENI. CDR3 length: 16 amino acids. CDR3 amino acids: CASSPQGQRSNQPQHF. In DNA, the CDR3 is TGTGCCAGCTCACCGCAGGGACAGAGAAGTAATCAGCCCCAGCATTTT.

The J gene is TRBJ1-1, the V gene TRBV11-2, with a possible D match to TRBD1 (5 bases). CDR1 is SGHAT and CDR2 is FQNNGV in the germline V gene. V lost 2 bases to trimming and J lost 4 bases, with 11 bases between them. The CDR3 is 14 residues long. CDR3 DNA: TGTGCCAGCAGCTTAACCGGCAGGGCCACTGAAGCTTTCTTT. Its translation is CASSLTGRATEAFF.

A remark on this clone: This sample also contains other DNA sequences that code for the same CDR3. CDR3 loop: CASSPVGFSTDTQYF. The CDR3 DNA reads as TGTGCCAGCAGCCCTGTAGGCTTTAGTACAGATACGCAGTATTTT. This chain connects TRBV6-1 to TRBJ2-3; no firm D call. Trimming removed 6 bases at V and 3 bases at J, with 16 bases between. CDR1 is MNHNS and CDR2 is SASEGT in the germline V gene. CDR3 length: 15 amino acids.

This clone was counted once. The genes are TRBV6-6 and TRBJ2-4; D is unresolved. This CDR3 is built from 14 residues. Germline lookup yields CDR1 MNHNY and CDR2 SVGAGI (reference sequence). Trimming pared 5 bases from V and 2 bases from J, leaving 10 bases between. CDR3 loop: CASSGSLSKNIQYF. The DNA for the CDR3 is TGTGCCAGCAGTGGAAGTTTATCCAAAAACATTCAGTACTTC.

The CDR3 reads CASRGQGRANSPLHF. The CDR3 coding sequence is TGTGCCAGCAGGGGACAGGGCCGGGCGAATTCACCCCTCCACTTT. The genes are TRBV11-2 and TRBJ1-6, with TRBD1 identical over 9 bases. Germline CDR1 reads SGHAT; CDR2 reads FQNNGV. V lost 6 bases to trimming and J lost 7 bases; unmatched junction nucleotides: 7. This CDR3 region has 15 residues.

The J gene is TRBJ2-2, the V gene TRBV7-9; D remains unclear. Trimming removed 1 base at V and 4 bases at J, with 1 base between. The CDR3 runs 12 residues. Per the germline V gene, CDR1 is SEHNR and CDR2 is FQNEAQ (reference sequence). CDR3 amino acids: CASSLGTGELFF. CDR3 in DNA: TGTGCCAGCAGCTTAGGCACCGGGGAGCTGTTTTTT.

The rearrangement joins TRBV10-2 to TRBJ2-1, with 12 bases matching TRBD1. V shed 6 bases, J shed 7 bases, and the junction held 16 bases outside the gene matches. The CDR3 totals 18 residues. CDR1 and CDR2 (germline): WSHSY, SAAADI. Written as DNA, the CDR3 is TGCGCCAGCAGAGCGGGACAGGGGGCGCCCGGACGGAAGAATGAGCAGTTCTTC. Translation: CASRAGQGAPGRKNEQFF.

CDR3 region: CASSAYGTGNTGELFF. The CDR3 nucleotides read TGTGCCAGCAGCGCCTATGGGACAGGGAACACCGGGGAGCTGTTTTTT. V gene TRBV7-2 combines with J gene TRBJ2-2; 8 bases map to TRBD1. CDR1 is SGHTA and CDR2 is FQGNSA in the germline V gene. CDR3 length: 16 residues. The ends lost 5 bases at V and 1 base at J; junction bases unmatched: 6.

The CDR3, as DNA: TGTGCCAGCAGCTTAGACGGGGGGGCTGGAGGCTACACCTTC. Residues: CASSLDGGAGGYTF. This chain links TRBV7-9 with TRBJ1-2, with D possibly matching TRBD1 (6 bases). Trimming left V 1 base short and J 8 bases short, with 14 bases between. The CDR3 contains 14 residues. CDR1 and CDR2 from the germline V gene are SEHNR and FQNEAQ (reference sequence).

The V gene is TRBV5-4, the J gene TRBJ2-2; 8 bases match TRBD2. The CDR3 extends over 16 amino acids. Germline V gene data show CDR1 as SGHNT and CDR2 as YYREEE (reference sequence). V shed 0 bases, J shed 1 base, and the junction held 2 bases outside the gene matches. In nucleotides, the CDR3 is TGTGCCAGCAGCTTGGGTCTAGCGGGGAACACCGGGGAGCTGTTTTTT. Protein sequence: CASSLGLAGNTGELFF.

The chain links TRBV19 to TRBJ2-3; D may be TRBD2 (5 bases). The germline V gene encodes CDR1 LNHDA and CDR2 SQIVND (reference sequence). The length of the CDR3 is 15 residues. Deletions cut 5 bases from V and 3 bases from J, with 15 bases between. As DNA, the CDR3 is TGTGCCAGTAGTTTCTCGGGAAGGGAAACAGATACGCAGTATTTT. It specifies CASSFSGRETDTQYF. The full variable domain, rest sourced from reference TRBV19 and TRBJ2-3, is DGGITQSPKYLFRKEGQNVTLSCEQNLNHDAMYWYRQDPGQGLRLIYYSQIVNDFQKGDIAEGYSVSREKKESFPLTVTSAQKNPTAFYLCASSFSGRETDTQYFGPGTRLTVL.

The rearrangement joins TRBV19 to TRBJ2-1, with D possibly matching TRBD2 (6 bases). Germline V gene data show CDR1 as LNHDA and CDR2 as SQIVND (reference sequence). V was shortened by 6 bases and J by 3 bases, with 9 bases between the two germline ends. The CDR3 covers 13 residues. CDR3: CASSSGDYNEQFF. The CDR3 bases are TGTGCCAGTAGCTCGGGGGACTACAATGAGCAGTTCTTC. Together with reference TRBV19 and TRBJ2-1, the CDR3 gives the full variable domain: DGGITQSPKYLFRKEGQNVTLSCEQNLNHDAMYWYRQDPGQGLRLIYYSQIVNDFQKGDIAEGYSVSREKKESFPLTVTSAQKNPTAFYLCASSSGDYNEQFFGPGTRLTVL.

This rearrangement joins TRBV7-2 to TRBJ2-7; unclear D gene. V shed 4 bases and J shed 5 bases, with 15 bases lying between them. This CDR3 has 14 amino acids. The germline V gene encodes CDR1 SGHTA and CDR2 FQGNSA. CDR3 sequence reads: CASSSRTGANEQYF. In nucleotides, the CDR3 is TGTGCCAGCAGCTCAAGGACCGGCGCCAACGAGCAGTACTTC.

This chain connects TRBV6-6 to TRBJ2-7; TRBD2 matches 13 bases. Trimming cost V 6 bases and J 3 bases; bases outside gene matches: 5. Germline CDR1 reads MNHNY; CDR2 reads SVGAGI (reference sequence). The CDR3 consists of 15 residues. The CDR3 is CASRSGTSGVYEQYF. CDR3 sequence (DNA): TGTGCCAGCAGATCCGGGACTAGCGGGGTCTACGAGCAGTACTTC.

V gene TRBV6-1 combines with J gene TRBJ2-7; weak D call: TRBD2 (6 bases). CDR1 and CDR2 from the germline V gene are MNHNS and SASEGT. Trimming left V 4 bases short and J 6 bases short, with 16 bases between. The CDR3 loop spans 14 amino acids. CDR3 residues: CASSAVGLRGEQYF. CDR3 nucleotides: TGTGCCAGCAGTGCAGTGGGACTGCGGGGCGAGCAGTACTTC.

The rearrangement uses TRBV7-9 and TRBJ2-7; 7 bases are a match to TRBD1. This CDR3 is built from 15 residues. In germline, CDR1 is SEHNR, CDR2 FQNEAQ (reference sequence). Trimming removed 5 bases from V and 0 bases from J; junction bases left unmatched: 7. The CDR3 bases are TGTGCCAGCAGCCTTCCGGGACAGAGCTCCTACGAGCAGTACTTC. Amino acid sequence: CASSLPGQSSYEQYF.

The CDR3: CATSRDPGYGNTIYF. CDR3 sequence (DNA): TGTGCCACCAGCAGAGACCCAGGGTACGGAAACACCATATATTTT. This sequence joins TRBV15 and TRBJ1-3; TRBD1 is a possible D gene (5 bases). Per the germline V gene, CDR1 is LNHNV and CDR2 is YYDKDF (reference sequence). The germline V and J ends were trimmed by 0 bases and 4 bases, with 10 bases remaining between them. The CDR3 runs 15 residues.

The CDR3 DNA reads TGTGCCAGCAGCCGACCAGGGGCAGCGCGGGAGACCCAGTACTTC. Residues: CASSRPGAARETQYF. The rearrangement links TRBV5-8 to TRBJ2-5; D possibly corresponds to TRBD1 (6 bases). The V gene lost 4 bases and the J gene lost 5 bases, with 18 bases spanning the gap. In germline, CDR1 is SGHTS, CDR2 YDEGEE. This CDR3 region has 15 residues.

The DNA for the CDR3 is TGTGCCAGCAGCTTGGCGGGGACAGAGACCCAGTACTTC. As protein: CASSLAGTETQYF. V is TRBV11-3 and J is TRBJ2-5; possible D gene TRBD2, 6 bases. The germline V gene encodes CDR1 SGHNT and CDR2 YENEEA. The CDR3 is 13 amino acids. Deletions cut 3 bases from V and 4 bases from J, with 9 bases between.

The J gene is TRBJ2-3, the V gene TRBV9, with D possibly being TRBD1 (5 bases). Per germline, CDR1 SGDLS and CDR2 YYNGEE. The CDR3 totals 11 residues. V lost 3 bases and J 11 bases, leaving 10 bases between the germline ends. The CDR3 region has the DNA TGTGCCAGCAGCGCGGACAACCGGCAGTATTTT. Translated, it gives CASSADNRQYF.

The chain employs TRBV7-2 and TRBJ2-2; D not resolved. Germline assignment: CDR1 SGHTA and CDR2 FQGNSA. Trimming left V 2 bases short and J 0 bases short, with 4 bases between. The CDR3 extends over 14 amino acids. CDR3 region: CASSLRPNTGELFF. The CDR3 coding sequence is TGTGCCAGCAGCTTAAGACCGAACACCGGGGAGCTGTTTTTT.

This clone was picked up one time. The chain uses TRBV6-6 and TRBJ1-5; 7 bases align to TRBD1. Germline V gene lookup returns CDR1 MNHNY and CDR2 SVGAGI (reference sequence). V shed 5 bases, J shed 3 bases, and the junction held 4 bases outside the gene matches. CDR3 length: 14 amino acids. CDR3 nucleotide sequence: TGTGCCAGCAGTAGGGACAGTGACAATCAGCCCCAGCATTTT. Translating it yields CASSRDSDNQPQHF.